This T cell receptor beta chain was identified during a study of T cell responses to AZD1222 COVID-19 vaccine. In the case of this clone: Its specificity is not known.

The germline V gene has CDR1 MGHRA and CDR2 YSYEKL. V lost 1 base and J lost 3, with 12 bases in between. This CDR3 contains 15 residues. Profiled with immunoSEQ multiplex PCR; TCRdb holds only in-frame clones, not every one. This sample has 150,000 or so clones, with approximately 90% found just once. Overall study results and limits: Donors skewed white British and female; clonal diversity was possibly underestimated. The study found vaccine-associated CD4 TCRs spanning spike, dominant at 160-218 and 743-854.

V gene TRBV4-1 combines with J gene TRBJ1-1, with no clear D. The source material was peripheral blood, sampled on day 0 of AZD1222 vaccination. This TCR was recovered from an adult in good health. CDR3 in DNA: TGCGCCAGCAGCCAAGTAGCCAGTGGGCACACTGAAGCTTTCTTT. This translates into CASSQVASGHTEAFF.